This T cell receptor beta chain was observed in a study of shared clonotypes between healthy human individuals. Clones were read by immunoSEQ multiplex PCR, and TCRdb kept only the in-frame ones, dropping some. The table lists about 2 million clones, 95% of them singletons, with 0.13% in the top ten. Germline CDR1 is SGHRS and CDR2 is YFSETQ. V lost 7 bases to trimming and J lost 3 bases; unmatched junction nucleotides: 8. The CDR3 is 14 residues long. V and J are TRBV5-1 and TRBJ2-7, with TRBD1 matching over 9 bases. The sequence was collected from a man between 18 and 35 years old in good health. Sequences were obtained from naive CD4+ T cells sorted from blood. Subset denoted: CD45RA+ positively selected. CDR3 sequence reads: CASGELGQGYEQYF. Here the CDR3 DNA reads TGCGCCAGCGGAGAATTGGGACAGGGCTACGAGCAGTACTTC.